This T cell receptor beta chain was retrieved from a study of yellow fever vaccine responses in identical twins. Germline V gives CDR1 KGHDR, CDR2 SFDVKD. V was clipped by 6 bases and J by 6 bases, with 8 bases between them. There are 11 residues in the CDR3. From the RT-PCR reads, TCRdb called clonotypes with MiXCR, one entry per CDR3 protein. The sample holds over 8,500 distinct CDR3 sequences; over 80% are singletons and the top ten take 2% to 2.5%. This clonotype was sampled from a woman between 18 and 29 years old who received the yellow fever vaccine. The material sequenced was T cells from blood (PBMCs), unsorted or a sorted subset (not recorded which), taken before or after yellow fever vaccination (not recorded which). The genes are TRBV24-1 and TRBJ2-7; D gene uncertain. CDR3: CATSQSTEQYF. CDR3 coding DNA: TGTGCCACCAGTCAATCGACCGAGCAGTACTTC.